This TCR beta chain was retrieved from a study of regulatory T cells in long-lasting Graves disease. Time point in this sample: newly diagnosed GD, antithyroid drugs for less than 3 months. Making the TCR library involved RNA that had been extracted from PBMCs. Study-wide findings and caveats: Preferential use of TRBV28, TRBJ1-2 and TRBJ2-5 was seen in persistent disease. Persistent Graves' patients showed less TCR diversity than newly diagnosed ones.

From germline, CDR1 is MNHEY and CDR2 SMNVEV (reference sequence). The CDR3 covers 12 residues. The ends were cut back, 2 bases at V and 4 bases at J, with 4 bases in the middle. This clonotype has a count of ten or more. Its matching antigen is unknown. CDR3-region Arm-PCR and iRepertoire HTBI primers produced the TCR beta libraries. Each CDR3 protein gets one entry after TCRdb re-called the multiplex PCR reads with MiXCR. The table records hundreds of thousands of distinct CDR3 sequences, 16% of them present only once. The sample was also linked to a second study, of T cells in Graves' hyperthyroidism and ophthalmopathy.

This rearrangement joins TRBV27 to TRBJ2-3; D is unresolved. The sample here was peripheral blood mononuclear cells (PBMCs), taken at new diagnosis, from a patient treated with antithyroid drugs. The receptor was isolated from a woman younger than 45 with Graves disease. The CDR3 DNA follows: TGTGCCAGCAGTTTAGGTTCAGATACGCAGTATTTT. Its translation: CASSLGSDTQYF.